This T cell receptor (beta chain) was profiled in a study of regulatory T cells in long-lasting Graves disease. Study-level findings and limits: Persistent-disease Graves' patients showed less TCR diversity than new cases.

Of note for this clonotype: Its target is unknown.

The CDR3 contains 17 residues. Germline V gene sequence: CDR1 MNHEY, CDR2 SVGEGT. Trimming removed 4 bases at V and 4 bases at J, with 22 bases between. Documented time point: newly diagnosed GD, antithyroid drugs for less than 3 months. Extracted PBMC RNA gave rise to the TCR library. Construction of the TCR beta libraries employed iRepertoire HTBI primers in conjunction with Arm-PCR of CDR3 regions. A single record per CDR3 protein comes from TCRdb applying MiXCR to the multiplex PCR reads. The data show approximately 560,000 distinct CDR3 sequences, with 15% to 20% seen just once and around 12% held by the top ten. The data also belong to a second study, concerning T cells in Graves' hyperthyroidism and ophthalmopathy.

Sample: peripheral blood mononuclear cells (PBMCs), taken at new diagnosis, from a patient treated with antithyroid drugs. The gene calls are TRBV6-2 or TRBV6-3 and TRBJ1-2; D may be TRBD1 (5 bases). This receptor was taken from a man between 18 and 35 years old with Graves disease. Here the CDR3 reads CASSFTLGADLIYGYTF. Here the CDR3 DNA reads TGTGCCAGCAGTTTCACGCTAGGGGCAGATCTAATCTATGGCTACACCTTC.